This T cell receptor beta chain came from a study of PD-1 blockade in classical Hodgkin lymphoma. Study context: Nivolumab was given intravenously to patients at 3 mg/kg every 2 weeks. Broader study findings: There was a significant rise in CD4+ TCR diversity by C4D1, with no such rise for CD8+. Anyone who began nivolumab under 1 year after ASCT was excluded.

Described time point: cycle 4 day 1 (C4D1), after less than seven weeks of nivolumab. With no exception, relapse followed autologous stem cell transplantation in all patients, and brentuximab vedotin exposure varied. Remarks on this clone: Its antigen is currently unknown.

TCRdb's table, derived via immunoSEQ multiplex PCR, lists solely in-frame clones and lacks some. The top ten clones hold under 20% of a sample with 25,000 to 30,000 clones, about four fifths of them seen once. The germline V gene has CDR1 MNHNY and CDR2 SVGAGI (reference sequence). Trimming took off 0 bases at V and 1 base at J, with 10 bases between the two ends. The CDR3 spans 15 residues. The source was peripheral blood mononuclear cells (PBMCs), collected before the fourth cycle of nivolumab. The receptor was derived from a human donor with classical Hodgkin lymphoma. This sequence joins TRBV6-6 and TRBJ2-7; maybe TRBD1 (6 bases). This CDR3 is CASSYSGGLSYEQYF. The CDR3 coding sequence is TGTGCCAGCAGTTACTCTGGGGGCTTGTCCTACGAGCAGTACTTC.